The clone carrying this T cell receptor (beta chain) was counted ten times or more. Antigen specificity is unknown. J gave up 4 bases and V 2 bases, and 14 bases lay outside the gene matches. The CDR3 totals 18 residues. The germline V gene has CDR1 ENHRY and CDR2 SYGVKD. This record belongs to a study of early T cells in non-severe SARS-CoV-2 infection. Study-wide points: Matching against VDJdb likely underestimated virus-specific expansions, favoring anti-spike CD8.

Individually, cDNA molecules had unique molecular identifiers attached to them. MiXCR, run by TCRdb on the 5' RACE reads, gives a single entry per CDR3 protein. The sample includes approximately 68,000 distinct CDR3 sequences, 10% of them seen just once. The material sequenced was whole blood, taken at baseline. The sequence came from an adult who was a healthcare worker with PCR-confirmed SARS-CoV-2 infection or an uninfected control (not recorded which). The chain joins TRBV10-3 to TRBJ2-3, with TRBD2 matching over 8 bases. The CDR3 region has the DNA TGTGCCATCAGTGAGCTCCCGAGGAGCGGGAGCGTCGCAGATACGCAGTATTTT. It codes for CAISELPRSGSVADTQYF.